This TCR beta chain was sequenced during a study of blood T cell repertoires in COVID-19. The overall study: T cells, B-cell-depleted T cells, or PBMCs supplied cDNA or gDNA.

V lost 0 bases, J lost 0 bases, and 18 bases lay in between. There are 18 residues in the CDR3. Germline loops: CDR1 GTSNPN, CDR2 SVGIG (reference sequence). Generated by immunoSEQ multiplex PCR, the TCRdb table keeps only in-frame clones and is missing some. Of over 600,000 clones listed, 90% are singletons. The sequence was obtained from a woman aged 18-30 years with acute or convalescent COVID-19. The sample was peripheral blood. V is TRBV30 and J is TRBJ1-3; D gene ambiguous. DNA for the CDR3: TGTGCCTGGAGTGTGTCTCTAGGTAGAAAGCTCTCTGGAAACACCATATATTTT. It is translated as CAWSVSLGRKLSGNTIYF.